What follows is one TCR beta chain and its context. Its target is unknown. The record originates from a study of graft-versus-host responses after intestinal transplantation. This CDR3 has 15 amino acids. Trimming cost V 3 bases and J 5 bases; bases outside gene matches: 6. The V gene's germline CDR1 is LNHDA and CDR2 SQIVND (reference sequence). Assay: immunoSEQ multiplex PCR; the TCRdb copy retains only in-frame clones and omits some. The repertoire includes just under 50,000 clones, about 81% of them detected once, and roughly 0.45% sits in the top ten. The TCR sequence derives from a human donor who was the organ donor for an intestinal transplant. The chain links TRBV19 to TRBJ2-5, with 10 bases matching TRBD1. Specimen: unstimulated CD4+ T cells sorted from spleen or lymph node cells, collected before transplant. This chain's CDR3 is CASSIRTGGSETQYF. Here the CDR3 DNA reads TGTGCCAGTAGTATTAGGACAGGGGGTTCGGAGACCCAGTACTTC.